The sequence of this TCR beta chain was determined in a study of cytomegalovirus exposure and HLA in healthy donors. Overall study results and limits: Productive rates of about 90% or about 30% were seen for most TCR beta V segments in an earlier analysis. In a later analysis, TCR beta V- and J-gene trimming was associated with a missense DCLRE1C variant.

This CDR3 contains 15 residues. Trimming left V 2 bases short and J 4 bases short, with 15 bases between. Germline-derived CDR1 and CDR2 are LNHDA and SQIVND (reference sequence). Notes on this clone: What it recognizes is unknown.

It was with 60 Vbeta and 13 Jbeta primers that the PCR ran. Sequenced by immunoSEQ multiplex PCR; TCRdb stores in-frame clones only, minus some. Found here are some 200,000 clones; the top ten clones hold over 0.95%. The TCR was taken from a girl aged 2 to 9 in good health and CMV-seropositive. V is TRBV19 and J is TRBJ2-7; perhaps TRBD1 as D (6 bases). The sample consisted of PBMCs. The CDR3 coding sequence is TGTGCCAGTAGTATAAGGGGACACCTCCCGTACGAGCAGTACTTC. Its protein product is CASSIRGHLPYEQYF.